These T cell receptor beta chains were read from a single sample in a study of T cells in Graves' hyperthyroidism and ophthalmopathy. TCRdb recomputed calls from the multiplex PCR reads with MiXCR, one row per CDR3 protein. Counted here are about 570,000 distinct CDR3 sequences, around 46% occurring once; the ten biggest clones make up 19%. The sample taken for sequencing was peripheral blood or thyroid tissue (not recorded which). The receptor set was obtained from an adult woman with Graves' disease, either hyperthyroidism or ophthalmopathy (not recorded which). Each CDR3 is given with its conserved first and last residue. The D gene is left open where the match is weak. Where a row states a size, it is once, few, many or the class of an expanded clone; other rows omit it.

v_call	j_call	clone_size	d_call	cdr3_aa	cdr3_nt
TRBV7-2	TRBJ2-7	NA	TRBD1	CASLGTTGTEQYF	TGTGCCAGCTTAGGGACGACAGGGACCGAGCAGTACTTC
TRBV29-1	TRBJ2-5	few	NA	CSVSTPGLQETQYF	TGCAGCGTCTCCACCCCGGGACTCCAAGAGACCCAGTACTTC
TRBV11-2	TRBJ2-7	NA	TRBD2	CASSYAGGLPNEQYF	TGTGCCAGCAGCTATGCGGGAGGGCTACCCAACGAGCAGTACTTC
TRBV25-1	TRBJ1-2	NA	NA	CAGPTRYTF	TGTGCTGGGCCCACTCGGTACACCTTC
TRBV7-9	TRBJ2-2	NA	NA	CASSQDNF	TGTGCCAGCAGCCAAGATAATTTT
TRBV25-1	TRBJ1-1	NA	NA	CASSAKGTVGTEAFF	TGTGCCAGCAGTGCTAAGGGAACCGTTGGCACTGAAGCTTTCTTT
TRBV20-1	TRBJ2-5	NA	NA	CSRGLVGAQETQYF	TGCAGTCGGGGATTAGTCGGGGCCCAAGAGACCCAGTACTTC
TRBV5-6	TRBJ1-1	many	NA	CASSLQRSTEAFF	TGTGCCAGCAGCCTGCAGAGGAGCACTGAAGCTTTCTTT
TRBV9	TRBJ1-2	many	TRBD1	CASSVGQGGYGYTF	TGTGCCAGCAGCGTAGGACAGGGGGGATATGGCTACACCTTC
TRBV27	TRBJ2-7	NA	TRBD2	CASSSTSGAPYEQYF	TGTGCCAGCAGTTCAACTAGCGGGGCCCCCTACGAGCAGTACTTC
TRBV12-3/TRBV12-4	TRBJ2-2	NA	NA	CASSFDGVDTGELFF	TGTGCCAGCAGTTTTGACGGCGTGGATACCGGGGAGCTGTTTTTT
TRBV2	TRBJ2-7	NA	NA	CASSGPSGGVIHEQYF	TGTGCCAGCAGCGGACCCAGTGGGGGCGTTATTCACGAGCAGTACTTC
TRBV11-2	TRBJ1-1	NA	NA	CASSLDHKGSTFF	TGTGCCAGCAGCTTAGATCACAAGGGGTCGACTTTCTTT
TRBV7-7	TRBJ2-7	NA	NA	CASSLEAGRNYEQYF	TGTGCCAGCAGCTTGGAGGCGGGTCGCAACTACGAGCAGTACTTC
TRBV4-1	TRBJ1-3	NA	NA	CASSQDRGGRRADTIYF	TGCGCCAGCAGCCAAGATCGTGGAGGACGACGGGCGGACACCATATATTTT
TRBV10-3	TRBJ2-5	few	NA	CAIIRRQPQYF	TGTGCCATCATCCGGAGGCAGCCCCAGTACTTC
TRBV7-2	TRBJ1-3	NA	NA	CASSLEWENTIYF	TGTGCCAGCAGCTTAGAGTGGGAGAACACCATATATTTT
TRBV5-6	TRBJ2-7	many	TRBD1	CASSPDRGSARSEQYF	TGTGCCAGCAGCCCCGACAGGGGCTCTGCGCGGTCAGAGCAGTACTTC
TRBV29-1	TRBJ1-3	NA	NA	CSLAAGASGNTIYF	TGCAGCTTAGCAGCAGGGGCCTCTGGAAACACCATATATTTT
TRBV25-1	TRBJ2-7	NA	TRBD1	CASSATGGPSYEQYF	TGTGCCAGCAGTGCGACAGGGGGGCCTTCCTACGAGCAGTACTTC
TRBV7-9	TRBJ1-5	many	NA	CASSSHRDVQPQHF	TGTGCCAGCAGCTCCCACAGGGACGTTCAGCCCCAGCATTTT
TRBV6-6	TRBJ2-7	NA	NA	CASSYSRRTHSYEQYF	TGTGCCAGCAGTTACTCGAGGCGGACCCACTCCTACGAGCAGTACTTC
TRBV10-3	TRBJ1-1	few	NA	CAISGTRGGGAFF	TGTGCCATCAGTGGAACCAGGGGTGGGGGAGCTTTCTTT
TRBV7-2	TRBJ1-2	NA	TRBD1	CASSLEGQGGYGYTF	TGTGCCAGCAGCTTAGAGGGACAGGGTGGCTATGGCTACACCTTC
TRBV10-3	TRBJ1-2	NA	TRBD1	CAIRGTDGYTF	TGTGCCATCAGAGGGACAGACGGCTACACCTTC
TRBV2	TRBJ1-1	many	NA	CASKPRGGVSNTEAFF	TGTGCCAGCAAACCCCGGGGGGGAGTGTCAAACACTGAAGCTTTCTTT
TRBV7-2	TRBJ1-3	NA	NA	CVGSLDGQPSDTIYF	TGTGTCGGCAGCTTGGATGGACAGCCGTCGGACACCATATATTTT
TRBV24-1	TRBJ2-5	NA	TRBD2	CATSDAAGVDGTQYF	TGTGCCACCAGTGATGCAGCGGGAGTAGACGGGACCCAGTACTTC